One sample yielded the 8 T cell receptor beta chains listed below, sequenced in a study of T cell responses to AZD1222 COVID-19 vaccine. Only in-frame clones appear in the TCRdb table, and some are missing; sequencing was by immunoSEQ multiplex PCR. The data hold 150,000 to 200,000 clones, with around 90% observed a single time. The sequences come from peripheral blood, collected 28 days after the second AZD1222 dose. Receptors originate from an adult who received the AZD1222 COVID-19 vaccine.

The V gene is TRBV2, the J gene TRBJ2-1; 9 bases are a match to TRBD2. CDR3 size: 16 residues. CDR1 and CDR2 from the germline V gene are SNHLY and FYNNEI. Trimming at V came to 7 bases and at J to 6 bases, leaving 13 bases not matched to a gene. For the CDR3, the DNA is TGTGCCAGCACCCGAGCCTCTAGCGGGGTTGGCAATGAGCAGTTCTTC. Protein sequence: CASTRASSGVGNEQFF.

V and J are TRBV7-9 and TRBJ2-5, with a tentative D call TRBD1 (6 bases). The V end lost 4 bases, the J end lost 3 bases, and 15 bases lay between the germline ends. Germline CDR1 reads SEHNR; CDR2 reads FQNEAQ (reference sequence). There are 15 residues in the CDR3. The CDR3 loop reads CASSSRGSVEETQYF. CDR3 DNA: TGTGCCAGCAGCTCCAGGGGCAGTGTGGAAGAGACCCAGTACTTC. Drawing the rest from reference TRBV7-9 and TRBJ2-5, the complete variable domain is DTGVSQNPRHKITKRGQNVTFRCDPISEHNRLYWYRQTLGQGPEFLTYFQNEAQLEKSRLLSDRFSAERPKGSFSTLEIQRTEQGDSAMYLCASSSRGSVEETQYFGPGTRLLVL.

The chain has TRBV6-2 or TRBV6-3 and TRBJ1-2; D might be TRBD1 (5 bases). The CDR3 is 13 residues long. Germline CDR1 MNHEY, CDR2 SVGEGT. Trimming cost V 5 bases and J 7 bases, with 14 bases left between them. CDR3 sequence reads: CASSQQVEGGYTF. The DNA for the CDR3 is TGTGCCAGCAGTCAACAGGTTGAGGGTGGCTACACCTTC.

The CDR3 nucleotides are TGCGCCAGCTACGAGTCGAGAGGGAACACAGGCGCAGATACGCAGTATTTT. Protein product: CASYESRGNTGADTQYF. The genes are TRBV5-1 and TRBJ2-3; perhaps D is TRBD1 or TRBD2 (5 bases each). This CDR3 contains 17 residues. The V gene lost 7 bases and the J gene lost 4 bases, with 25 bases spanning the gap. CDR1 SGHRS and CDR2 YFSETQ come from the germline V gene.

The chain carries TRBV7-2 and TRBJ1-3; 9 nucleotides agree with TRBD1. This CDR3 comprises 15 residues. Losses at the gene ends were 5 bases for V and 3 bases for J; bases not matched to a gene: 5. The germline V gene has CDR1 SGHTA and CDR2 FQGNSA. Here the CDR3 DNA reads TGTGCCAGCAGCACCCAGACAGGGGGTGGAAACACCATATATTTT. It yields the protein CASSTQTGGGNTIYF. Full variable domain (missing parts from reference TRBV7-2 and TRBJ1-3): GAGVSQSPSNKVTEKGKDVELRCDPISGHTALYWYRQSLGQGLEFLIYFQGNSAPDKSGLPSDRFSAERTGGSVSTLTIQRTQQEDSAVYLCASSTQTGGGNTIYFGEGSWLTVV.

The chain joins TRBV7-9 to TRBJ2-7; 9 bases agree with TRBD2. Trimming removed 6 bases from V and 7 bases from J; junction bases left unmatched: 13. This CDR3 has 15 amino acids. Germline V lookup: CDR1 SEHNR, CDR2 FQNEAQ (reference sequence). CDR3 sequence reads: CASSFHSGSSREQYF. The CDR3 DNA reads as TGTGCCAGCAGTTTCCATAGCGGGAGTTCCCGGGAGCAGTACTTC.

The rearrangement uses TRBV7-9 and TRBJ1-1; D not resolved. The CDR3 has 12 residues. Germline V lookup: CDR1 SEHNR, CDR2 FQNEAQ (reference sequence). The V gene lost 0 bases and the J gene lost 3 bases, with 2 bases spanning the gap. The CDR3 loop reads CASSLAHTEAFF. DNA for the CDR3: TGTGCCAGCAGCTTAGCGCACACTGAAGCTTTCTTT.

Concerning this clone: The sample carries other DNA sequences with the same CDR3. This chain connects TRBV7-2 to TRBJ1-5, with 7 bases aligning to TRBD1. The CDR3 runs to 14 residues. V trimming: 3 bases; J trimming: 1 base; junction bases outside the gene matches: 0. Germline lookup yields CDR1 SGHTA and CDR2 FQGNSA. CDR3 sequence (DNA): TGTGCCAGCAGCTTGGGACAGAGCAATCAGCCCCAGCATTTT. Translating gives CASSLGQSNQPQHF.